Each of the 20 T cell receptor beta chains below was sequenced from the same sample in a study of beta chain bispecific antibodies for T cell cancers. Study results and caveats: In these mixed samples, most targeted TRBV reads derived from the leukemia cell line.

TCRdb re-derived calls from the 5' RACE reads in MiXCR, one entry per CDR3 protein. The sample has tens of thousands of distinct CDR3 sequences; around 2.4% are singletons. Their antigen targets remain unknown. Either OKT3 anti-CD3 antibody or CD3/CD28 beads expanded T cells from blood mononuclear cells over approximately 3 days. The specimen was healthy donor T cells cultured with leukemia cells. The origin of the receptors is a human donor in good health. Some clones in this sample may be carry-over from other donors' samples.

This clonotype was seen many times. The rearrangement joins TRBV27 to TRBJ2-3, with D unresolved. The V and J ends lost 6 bases and 2 bases respectively, with 18 bases between them. The CDR3 loop spans 16 amino acids. CDR1 and CDR2 from the germline V gene are MNHEY and SMNVEV (reference sequence). DNA of the CDR3: TGTGCCAGCAGGCCCCTAGTAGTGGGGTACACAGATACGCAGTATTTT. This sequence encodes CASRPLVVGYTDTQYF.

This clonotype was recorded many times. The V gene is TRBV6-6, the J gene TRBJ2-7, with 8 bases that match TRBD1. This CDR3 spans 14 amino acids. Germline V lookup: CDR1 MNHNY, CDR2 SVGAGI (reference sequence). Germline trimming cut 5 bases from V and 2 bases from J; bases unmatched to any gene: 5. In nucleotides, the CDR3 is TGTGCCAGCAGTGTTGACAGGGGTCCCTACGAGCAGTACTTC. Protein product: CASSVDRGPYEQYF.

This clonotype was observed many times. This chain connects TRBV7-6 to TRBJ1-1; 9 bases match TRBD1. V gave up 0 bases and J gave up 4 bases; unmatched junction bases: 6. CDR3 length equals 16 residues. The germline V gene encodes CDR1 SGHVS and CDR2 FNYEAQ. The CDR3 protein is CASSLATGGMITEAFF. The CDR3 region has the DNA TGTGCCAGCAGCTTAGCCACAGGGGGCATGATCACTGAAGCTTTCTTT.

This chain uses TRBV7-2 with TRBJ2-3, with D possibly matching TRBD2 (6 bases). Germline V gene lookup returns CDR1 SGHTA and CDR2 FQGNSA. Trimming stripped 3 bases from V and 5 bases from J, with 21 bases between. The CDR3 has 17 amino acids. CDR3 in DNA: TGTGCCAGCAGCTTCGGTAGCGGCCACCCCTCAGGAGATACGCAGTATTTT. It specifies CASSFGSGHPSGDTQYF.

The table lists this clonotype with many counts. V gene TRBV27 combines with J gene TRBJ2-5; D tentatively fits TRBD1 or TRBD2 (7 bases each). Trimming left V 5 bases short and J 7 bases short, with 20 bases between. The CDR3 has 15 amino acids. Germline lookup yields CDR1 MNHEY and CDR2 SMNVEV (reference sequence). Written as DNA, the CDR3 is TGTGCCAGCAGTCCCCCAGGGGGGGGGAGGGGGACCCAGTACTTC. Translating gives CASSPPGGGRGTQYF.

This clonotype was seen at least ten times. The genes are TRBV27 and TRBJ2-1; 9 bases are shared with TRBD2. The CDR3 runs 15 residues. After removal of 3 bases from V and 7 bases from J, the junction contained 7 bases not matched to a gene. Germline values: CDR1 MNHEY, CDR2 SMNVEV (reference sequence). CDR3 sequence (DNA): TGTGCCAGCAGTTTCGAGCGGGGGGTAAAAAATGAGCAGTTCTTC. Translated, it gives CASSFERGVKNEQFF.

This clonotype is medium-sized within its sample. The chain joins TRBV7-6 to TRBJ2-5; D gene uncertain. In germline, CDR1 is SGHVS, CDR2 FNYEAQ. With 2 bases removed from V and 1 base from J, the gap between germline ends came to 11 bases. The CDR3 extends over 15 amino acids. The CDR3 is CASSLLWHPQETQYF. CDR3 sequence (DNA): TGTGCCAGCAGCTTATTGTGGCACCCCCAAGAGACCCAGTACTTC.

This clonotype has more than one count but fewer than ten. The chain uses TRBV12-3 or TRBV12-4 and TRBJ1-2, with D possibly matching TRBD1 (5 bases). Trimming stripped 5 bases from V and 7 bases from J, with 8 bases between. The CDR3 length is 11 residues. As DNA, the CDR3 is TGTGCCAGCAGTCCAGGGAGTGGCTACACCTTC. It is translated as CASSPGSGYTF.

This clonotype was observed many times. The gene calls are TRBV10-3 and TRBJ2-3; either TRBD1 or TRBD2 may fit D (5 bases each). Trimming removed 5 bases from V and 5 bases from J, with 11 bases in between. Germline CDR1 is ENHRY and CDR2 is SYGVKD. CDR3 length: 13 amino acids. The CDR3 DNA is TGTGCCATCAGTAGGGACCATCAAGATACGCAGTATTTT. Translation gives CAISRDHQDTQYF.

This clonotype was found many times. The CDR3 is CATTGTGPYEQYF. The CDR3 nucleotides are TGTGCCACGACAGGGACAGGGCCCTACGAGCAGTACTTC. J is TRBJ2-7 and V is TRBV10-3; 9 positions agree with TRBD1. The CDR3 length is 13 residues. Trimming cost V 10 bases and J 2 bases; bases outside gene matches: 6. Germline CDR1 and CDR2: ENHRY and SYGVKD.

The CDR3 here is CASSYSTGDGYTF. Here the CDR3 DNA reads TGTGCCAGCAGTTACTCGACTGGGGATGGCTACACCTTC. The genes are TRBV6-5 and TRBJ1-2, with D unresolved. Germline loops: CDR1 MNHEY, CDR2 SVGAGI. V lost 0 bases and J 6 bases, leaving 8 bases between the germline ends. This CDR3 has 13 amino acids.

This clonotype was seen many times. The chain employs TRBV6-1 and TRBJ2-3; D gene uncertain. Germline V CDR1 and CDR2: MNHNS, SASEGT. This CDR3 has 13 residues. Deletions cut 4 bases from V and 2 bases from J, with 7 bases between. DNA of the CDR3: TGTGCCAGCAGTGGGGAAGACACAGATACGCAGTATTTT. Amino acids: CASSGEDTDTQYF.

The sample holds many counts of this clonotype. This chain connects TRBV5-1 to TRBJ1-2; D gene uncertain. Deletions cut 4 bases from V and 2 bases from J, with 3 bases between. Germline-derived CDR1 and CDR2 are SGHRS and YFSETQ. The CDR3 has 11 residues. The CDR3 region has the DNA TGCGCCAGCAGCAACAACTATGGCTACACCTTC. Residues: CASSNNYGYTF. Using reference TRBV5-1 and TRBJ1-2 for the parts outside the CDR3, the full variable domain is KAGVTQTPRYLIKTRGQQVTLSCSPISGHRSVSWYQQTPGQGLQFLFEYFSETQRNKGNFPGRFSGRQFSNSRSEMNVSTLELGDSALYLCASSNNYGYTFGSGTRLTVV.

This clonotype was recorded at least ten times. This chain joins TRBV20-1 and TRBJ2-1; no reliable D call. V lost 0 bases to trimming and J lost 7 bases, with 7 bases between them. This CDR3 has 12 residues. The germline gives CDR1 DFQATT, CDR2 SNEGSKA (reference sequence). The CDR3 loop reads CSARESGNEQFF. In DNA, the CDR3 is TGCAGTGCTAGAGAGTCTGGGAATGAGCAGTTCTTC.

This clonotype was counted many times. This chain uses TRBV29-1 with TRBJ2-3; D is possibly TRBD2 (6 bases). The CDR3 is 14 amino acids. Germline CDR1 and CDR2: SQVTM and ANQGSEA. V was shortened by 5 bases and J by 2 bases, with 14 bases between the two germline ends. The CDR3 region has the DNA TGCAGCGTTCTTATAGCGGATTACACAGATACGCAGTATTTT. This translates into CSVLIADYTDTQYF.

This clonotype appeared many times. The J gene is TRBJ1-2, the V gene TRBV11-2, with D unresolved. The CDR3 sequence is 12 residues long. V lost 3 bases and J lost 4, with 6 bases in between. In germline, CDR1 is SGHAT, CDR2 FQNNGV. This chain's CDR3 is CASSFTTYGYTF. The CDR3 DNA reads TGTGCCAGCAGCTTTACGACCTATGGCTACACCTTC.

This clonotype was picked up many times. The chain is built from TRBV7-9 and TRBJ2-7; D is undetermined. CDR1 is SEHNR and CDR2 is FQNEAQ in the germline V gene (reference sequence). V was clipped by 1 base and J by 4 bases, with 5 bases between them. The length of the CDR3 is 12 residues. The CDR3 protein is CASSLDPYEQYF. As DNA, the CDR3 is TGTGCCAGCAGCTTAGACCCGTACGAGCAGTACTTC.

This clonotype was seen repeatedly, ten times or more. V and J are TRBV5-1 and TRBJ2-5; perhaps TRBD1 as D (6 bases). Trimming pared 2 bases from V and 4 bases from J, leaving 24 bases between. CDR1 is SGHRS, CDR2 YFSETQ, per germline. This CDR3 is 18 amino acids long. CDR3 loop: CASSFGLWGSGGRETQYF. Here the CDR3 DNA reads TGCGCCAGCAGCTTTGGTTTATGGGGAAGTGGGGGCCGAGAGACCCAGTACTTC.

This clonotype was detected many times. The gene calls are TRBV5-1 and TRBJ2-3; D not resolved. Per the germline V gene, CDR1 is SGHRS and CDR2 is YFSETQ. The CDR3 sequence is 13 residues long. V was trimmed by 0 bases and J by 2 bases, leaving 4 bases between them. The CDR3 loop reads CASSLADTDTQYF. The CDR3 DNA sequence: TGCGCCAGCAGCTTGGCCGACACAGATACGCAGTATTTT.

This clonotype has at least ten counts. This rearrangement joins TRBV7-9 to TRBJ1-2, with 7 positions matching TRBD1. From germline, CDR1 is SEHNR and CDR2 FQNEAQ (reference sequence). The length of the CDR3 is 14 residues. V gave up 5 bases and J gave up 6 bases; unmatched junction bases: 9. The DNA for the CDR3 is TGTGCCAGCAGCGTAGGACAGGTGTTCGATGGCTACACCTTC. Its protein product is CASSVGQVFDGYTF.